This TCR beta chain emerged from a study of blood T cell repertoires in COVID-19. Across the whole study: The samples span acute and convalescent COVID-19 from the United States, Italy and Spain. PBMCs, B-cell-depleted T cells, or T cells were the source of the cDNA or gDNA that made up the material.

The CDR3 contains 14 residues. From germline, CDR1 is SGHTA and CDR2 FQGNSA. V was cut by 3 bases and J by 1 base, with 9 bases left in between. As originally analysed: Scientists estimated how many nucleated cells there were by amplifying reference gene primers. Produced via immunoSEQ multiplex PCR; TCRdb's table is partial and in-frame only. The V and J calls and clone size are taken from that table; D and trimming were inferred from the DNA. The table records about 80,000 clones, 70% to 90% of them present only once. This chain uses TRBV7-2 with TRBJ1-1; maybe TRBD1 (6 bases). Sample: peripheral blood. This TCR was recovered from a woman of 80 years or more with acute or convalescent COVID-19. CDR3 residues: CASSFPTGNTEAFF. The CDR3 nucleotides read TGTGCCAGCAGCTTCCCGACAGGGAACACTGAAGCTTTCTTT.